The 30 T cell receptor beta chains below all came from one sample that was sequenced in a study of OX40 agonist ivuxolimab in advanced cancers. Sequencing was performed with immunoSEQ multiplex PCR; in TCRdb, only in-frame clones are kept and a portion is missing. The sample lists 30,000 to 35,000 clones; over 75% were seen once. The sequences come from CD4+ or CD8+ T cells sorted from blood, collected in a trial of the OX40 agonist ivuxolimab. The receptors here all came from an adult with an advanced solid tumor such as melanoma, head and neck, liver or kidney cancer.

The chain uses TRBV5-5 and TRBJ2-7; TRBD1 is a possible D gene (6 bases). V lost 4 bases and J lost 0, with 20 bases in between. The germline CDR1 and CDR2 sequences are SGHKS and YYEKEE (reference sequence). This CDR3 has 17 amino acids. DNA for the CDR3: TGTGCCAGCAGCCCCCTACCGACAGGAACTAGCTCCTACGAGCAGTACTTC. It codes for CASSPLPTGTSSYEQYF.

The chain couples TRBV11-3 to TRBJ1-1; D is possibly TRBD1 (6 bases). The germline V gene encodes CDR1 SGHNT and CDR2 YENEEA. The CDR3 contains 14 residues. V lost 8 bases and J lost 6, with 19 bases in between. The CDR3 DNA follows: TGTGCCAGCCGAACTCAGGGGTGGACTTCTGAAGCTTTCTTT. This encodes CASRTQGWTSEAFF. The full variable domain, with the rest looked up from reference TRBV11-3 and TRBJ1-1, is EAGVVQSPRYKIIEKKQPVAFWCNPISGHNTLYWYLQNLGQGPELLIRYENEEAVDDSQLPKDRFSAERLKGVDSTLKIQPAELGDSAVYLCASRTQGWTSEAFFGQGTRLTVV.

This clone has more than one count but fewer than ten. J is TRBJ2-7 and V is TRBV7-9, with D possibly being TRBD1 (5 bases). Germline loops: CDR1 SEHNR, CDR2 FQNEAQ (reference sequence). This CDR3 has 12 amino acids. V was shortened by 1 base and J by 6 bases, with 7 bases between the two germline ends. The DNA of the CDR3 is TGTGCCAGCAGCTTAGTGGGGCCCGAGCAGTACTTC. Amino acid sequence: CASSLVGPEQYF. Combining the CDR3 with reference TRBV7-9 and TRBJ2-7 gives the whole variable domain DTGVSQNPRHKITKRGQNVTFRCDPISEHNRLYWYRQTLGQGPEFLTYFQNEAQLEKSRLLSDRFSAERPKGSFSTLEIQRTEQGDSAMYLCASSLVGPEQYFGPGTRLTVT.

The chain combines TRBV6-4 with TRBJ1-6, with no clear D. V lost 0 bases and J 6 bases, leaving 3 bases between the germline ends. Germline V gives CDR1 MRHNA, CDR2 SNTAGT. The CDR3 extends over 13 amino acids. CDR3 sequence reads: CASSDSGNSPLHF. CDR3 nucleotides: TGTGCCAGCAGTGACTCGGGTAATTCACCCCTCCACTTT.

V gene TRBV7-8 combines with J gene TRBJ1-2, with D tentatively TRBD1 (6 bases). This CDR3 spans 14 amino acids. Germline V lookup: CDR1 SGHVS, CDR2 FQNEAQ. Trimming took 1 base from V and 4 from J, leaving 10 bases between them. The chain's CDR3 is CASSLDQGTYGYTF. The CDR3 bases are TGTGCCAGCAGCTTAGATCAGGGGACCTATGGCTACACCTTC.

The chain is built from TRBV19 and TRBJ1-4; 7 bases line up with TRBD1. This CDR3 is 14 amino acids long. CDR1 is LNHDA, CDR2 SQIVND, per germline (reference sequence). V trimming: 2 bases; J trimming: 5 bases; junction bases outside the gene matches: 2. The CDR3 DNA is TGTGCCAGTAGTATAAGACAGGGCAATGAAAAACTGTTTTTT. Translated, it gives CASSIRQGNEKLFF.

The rearrangement joins TRBV2 to TRBJ1-1, with no clear D. The germline V gene has CDR1 SNHLY and CDR2 FYNNEI. The CDR3 is 13 residues long. Trimming stripped 4 bases from V and 1 base from J, with 7 bases between. The CDR3 nucleotides read TGTGCCAGCAGTGTTCAGTCGAACACTGAAGCTTTCTTT. This gives the protein CASSVQSNTEAFF. The full variable domain, completed using reference TRBV2 and TRBJ1-1, is EPEVTQTPSHQVTQMGQEVILRCVPISNHLYFYWYRQILGQKVEFLVSFYNNEISEKSEIFDDQFSVERPDGSNFTLKIRSTKLEDSAMYFCASSVQSNTEAFFGQGTRLTVV.

DNA for the CDR3: TGTGCCAGCTCACCACAAGGACAGGGAAAAGGAAACACCATATATTTT. Protein product: CASSPQGQGKGNTIYF. This chain joins TRBV18 and TRBJ1-3, with TRBD1 matching over 8 bases. This CDR3 has 16 amino acids. From germline, CDR1 is KGHSH and CDR2 LQKENI. V lost 1 base and J lost 4; bases outside the gene matches: 6.

The chain employs TRBV6-5 and TRBJ1-6; TRBD1 matches at 7 bases. The J segment lost 6 bases and the V segment lost 6 bases, leaving 8 bases of the junction unmatched. The length of the CDR3 is 15 residues. CDR1 is MNHEY and CDR2 is SVGAGI in the germline V gene. The CDR3 DNA is TGTGCCAGCAGCTCGAACCGGGACAGTAATTCACCCCTCCACTTT. Its translation is CASSSNRDSNSPLHF.

The chain employs TRBV29-1 and TRBJ1-2; 7 bases are shared with TRBD1. CDR1 and CDR2 from the germline V gene are SQVTM and ANQGSEA. The length of the CDR3 is 15 residues. V shed 0 bases, J shed 11 bases, and the junction held 15 bases outside the gene matches. The DNA of the CDR3 is TGCAGCGTTGAAGATGGAGCGGCGGCAGGGGGAGGATACACCTTC. As protein: CSVEDGAAAGGGYTF.

V and J are TRBV11-2 and TRBJ1-1, with D possibly matching TRBD1 (5 bases). Between the trimmed V and J ends, which lost 0 bases and 10 bases, there was a span of 15 bases. The germline gives CDR1 SGHAT, CDR2 FQNNGV. The length of the CDR3 is 14 residues. CDR3 sequence reads: CASSLESGVYGAFF. The CDR3 region has the DNA TGTGCCAGCAGCTTAGAGTCGGGGGTTTACGGAGCTTTCTTT.

The chain combines TRBV30 with TRBJ2-5, with TRBD2 matching over 13 bases. This CDR3 region has 14 residues. Germline CDR1 is GTSNPN and CDR2 is SVGIG (reference sequence). J lost 5 bases, V lost 4 bases, and 4 bases had no gene match. CDR3 sequence reads: CAWTQLAGGETQYF. DNA for the CDR3: TGTGCCTGGACCCAACTAGCGGGGGGGGAGACCCAGTACTTC.

The gene calls are TRBV19 and TRBJ2-7, with TRBD1 matching over 10 bases. Germline values: CDR1 LNHDA, CDR2 SQIVND (reference sequence). This CDR3 is 14 amino acids long. The V and J ends lost 5 bases and 7 bases, in that order; junction bases with no gene match: 8. CDR3: CASSPGQGEYEQYF. CDR3 bases: TGTGCCAGTAGTCCAGGACAGGGGGAGTATGAGCAGTACTTC.

This chain joins TRBV11-3 and TRBJ1-6; unclear D gene. V shed 4 bases and J shed 8 bases, with 9 bases lying between them. CDR3 length: 13 amino acids. CDR1 is SGHNT, CDR2 YENEEA, per germline. CDR3 sequence: CASSYSFYSPLHF. The CDR3 DNA reads as TGTGCCAGCAGCTATAGCTTCTATTCACCCCTCCACTTT.

The chain uses TRBV15 and TRBJ1-5; possible D gene TRBD1, 5 bases. Deletions cut 0 bases from V and 6 bases from J, with 15 bases between. The germline CDR1 and CDR2 sequences are LNHNV and YYDKDF (reference sequence). The CDR3 has 16 amino acids. The DNA of the CDR3 is TGTGCCACCAGCAGAGATTTGATTGGGGGAAGTCAGCCCCAGCATTTT. It translates to CATSRDLIGGSQPQHF.

The chain employs TRBV27 and TRBJ1-1; tentative D call: TRBD1 (6 bases). Germline CDR1 and CDR2: MNHEY and SMNVEV (reference sequence). Trimming removed 2 bases at V and 9 bases at J, with 13 bases between. The CDR3 runs to 13 residues. The CDR3 coding sequence is TGTGCCAGCAGTTTAGGTACAGGGACAAAAGCTTTCTTT. It specifies CASSLGTGTKAFF.

Written as DNA, the CDR3 is TGCGCCAGCAGTGACCGGGATACGCAGTATTTT. Its translation: CASSDRDTQYF. The V gene is TRBV10-1, the J gene TRBJ2-3; D not certain. The germline V gene encodes CDR1 WNHNN and CDR2 SYGVQD (reference sequence). The length of the CDR3 is 11 residues. Trimming shortened V by 3 bases and J by 6 bases, and 4 bases separated the two germline ends.

The rearrangement links TRBV19 to TRBJ1-6; D unresolved. Germline-derived CDR1 and CDR2 are LNHDA and SQIVND (reference sequence). This CDR3 region has 16 residues. Trimming took 6 bases from V and 5 from J, leaving 17 bases between them. This CDR3 reads CASSTPWEINNSPLHF. The CDR3 bases are TGTGCCAGTAGCACCCCGTGGGAGATAAATAATTCACCCCTCCACTTT.

There are a few counts of this clone. The V and J genes are TRBV6-1 and TRBJ2-5; 10 bases are shared with TRBD1. This CDR3 region has 14 residues. Unmatched junction bases numbered 2, after V lost 3 bases and J lost 4 bases. Germline V gene lookup returns CDR1 MNHNS and CDR2 SASEGT. The CDR3 reads CASSDRDRGETQYF. In DNA, the CDR3 is TGTGCCAGCAGTGACCGGGACAGGGGAGAGACCCAGTACTTC.

The V and J genes are TRBV5-1 and TRBJ2-7, with no clear D. V was shortened by 4 bases and J by 3 bases, with 11 bases between the two germline ends. This CDR3 is 13 amino acids long. The germline V gene encodes CDR1 SGHRS and CDR2 YFSETQ. The CDR3 DNA follows: TGCGCCAGCAGCGACGGGCCATTCTACGAGCAGTACTTC. This gives the protein CASSDGPFYEQYF.

This chain joins TRBV9 and TRBJ1-3; D might be TRBD1 (6 bases). The CDR3 has 16 residues. Germline V gives CDR1 SGDLS, CDR2 YYNGEE. V lost 0 bases to trimming and J lost 7 bases, with 17 bases between them. DNA for the CDR3: TGTGCCAGCAGCGTAGGTGTAGGACAGAGATGGAACACCATATATTTT. Translated, it gives CASSVGVGQRWNTIYF.

The sample holds one count of this clone. The chain couples TRBV19 to TRBJ2-6, with 9 bases identical to TRBD1. CDR1 and CDR2 (germline): LNHDA, SQIVND (reference sequence). V shed 6 bases, J shed 3 bases, and the junction held 18 bases outside the gene matches. The CDR3 covers 20 residues. The DNA for the CDR3 is TGTGCCAGTAGACCCTTGGGACAGGGTGATCGAGTTTTTGGGGCCAACGTCCTGACTTTC. This sequence encodes CASRPLGQGDRVFGANVLTF.

J is TRBJ1-1 and V is TRBV9; 10 bases fit TRBD1. The length of the CDR3 is 15 residues. V lost 3 bases and J lost 7; bases outside the gene matches: 9. The germline V gene has CDR1 SGDLS and CDR2 YYNGEE. This chain's CDR3 is CASSGRDRGMGEAFF. DNA for the CDR3: TGTGCCAGCAGCGGCCGGGACAGGGGCATGGGTGAAGCTTTCTTT.

The chain links TRBV5-1 to TRBJ1-2, with D possibly TRBD1 on 5 matching bases. V was clipped by 0 bases and J by 4 bases, with 19 bases between them. The germline CDR1 and CDR2 sequences are SGHRS and YFSETQ. CDR3 length: 17 residues. The CDR3 is CASSLESGRGQGYGYTF. For the CDR3, the DNA is TGCGCCAGCAGCTTGGAGTCCGGACGGGGTCAGGGCTATGGCTACACCTTC.

The CDR3, as DNA: TGTGCCAGCAGCCGTGCAGGGAGGACAAACAATGAGCAGTTCTTC. Translating gives CASSRAGRTNNEQFF. J is TRBJ2-1 and V is TRBV14; the D gene is possibly TRBD2 (6 bases). Per germline, CDR1 SGHDN and CDR2 FVKESK. Trimming left V 4 bases short and J 5 bases short, with 15 bases between. The CDR3 is 15 amino acids.

This clone was seen more than once but under ten times. Here the CDR3 reads CAWSGLRSPKNTEAFF. The CDR3 DNA reads TGTGCCTGGAGTGGACTTAGATCCCCCAAGAACACTGAAGCTTTCTTT. The rearrangement uses TRBV30 and TRBJ1-1; no clear D. V dropped 1 base and J dropped 1 base, with 16 bases sitting between them. Per germline, CDR1 GTSNPN and CDR2 SVGIG (reference sequence). The CDR3 runs 16 residues.

The chain uses TRBV7-2 and TRBJ2-7; D unresolved. The germline CDR1 and CDR2 sequences are SGHTA and FQGNSA. CDR3 length equals 13 residues. V was pared by 5 bases and J by 1 base, with 9 bases between. CDR3 residues: CASSQTRSYEQYF. As DNA, the CDR3 is TGTGCCAGCAGCCAGACACGTTCCTACGAGCAGTACTTC.

The chain links TRBV5-1 to TRBJ2-2; maybe TRBD2 (7 bases). CDR3 length: 15 amino acids. V shed 7 bases and J shed 7 bases, with 20 bases lying between them. CDR1 is SGHRS and CDR2 is YFSETQ in the germline V gene. DNA of the CDR3: TGCGCCAGCCACCGGGACGGGGGGCCAGACGGGGAGCTGTTTTTT. Encoded protein: CASHRDGGPDGELFF.

V is TRBV28 and J is TRBJ2-3; D call uncertain. Germline CDR1 reads MDHEN; CDR2 reads SYDVKM. The CDR3 length is 11 residues. V lost 7 bases to trimming and J lost 1 base, with 3 bases between them. The DNA of the CDR3 is TGTGCCAGCATCGGCACAGATACGCAGTATTTT. Translated, it gives CASIGTDTQYF.

The chain has TRBV10-3 and TRBJ1-3, with unresolved D. In germline, CDR1 is ENHRY, CDR2 SYGVKD. This CDR3 contains 16 residues. V lost 7 bases to trimming and J lost 3 bases, with 19 bases between them. The CDR3 spells CAITSSLLRVGNTIYF. Written as DNA, the CDR3 is TGTGCCATCACGAGTTCCCTTCTCCGCGTTGGAAACACCATATATTTT.